Listed below are T cell receptor beta chains from one sample, sequenced in a study of early T cells in non-severe SARS-CoV-2 infection. TCRdb re-derived calls from the 5' RACE reads in MiXCR, one entry per CDR3 protein. The table records 55,000 to 75,000 distinct CDR3 sequences, around 9.9% of them present only once. The sample consisted of whole blood. The receptors derive from an adult who was a healthcare worker with PCR-confirmed SARS-CoV-2 infection or an uninfected control (not recorded which). The CDR3 runs from the conserved cysteine through the conserved F or W. A D gene is named only where the DNA matches it firmly. Only part of the rows carry a size: once, few, many, or a class if the clone is expanded.

D,J,V,size,DNA,CDR3
.,TRBJ2-3,TRBV13,few,TGTGCCAGCAGCCACTACGTTGGGTCTAGCACAGATACGCAGTATTTT,CASSHYVGSSTDTQYF
.,TRBJ2-2,TRBV5-1,many,TGCGCCAGCAGCTCTGGGGCCGGGGTCCCCGGGGAGCTGTTTTTT,CASSSGAGVPGELFF
.,TRBJ1-2,TRBV29-1,many,TGCAGCGTGGTACAGGAGTGGGGCTACACCTTC,CSVVQEWGYTF
.,TRBJ2-5,TRBV30,.,TGTGCCTGGAGTGCCCCGGGCGGACAAGAGACCCAGTACTTC,CAWSAPGGQETQYF
.,TRBJ2-2,TRBV5-1,.,TGCGCCAGCAGCTTATTTATGGACAGCTTGAACACCGGGGAGCTGTTTTTT,CASSLFMDSLNTGELFF
TRBD1,TRBJ1-5,TRBV12-5,few,TGTGCTAGTGGAACCATCCGGACAGGGGGCAATCAGCCCCAGCATTTT,CASGTIRTGGNQPQHF
.,TRBJ1-3,TRBV2,.,TGTGCCAGCAGGGAGAGCTCTGGAAACACCATATATTTT,CASRESSGNTIYF
.,TRBJ2-1,TRBV11-3,few,TGTGCCAGCAGCCTAGGGGTGCAGGGTGACAATGAGCAGTTCTTC,CASSLGVQGDNEQFF
.,TRBJ2-3,TRBV2,few,TGTGCCAGCAGTTTGGAATCAGCAGATACGCAGTATTTT,CASSLESADTQYF
.,TRBJ2-3,TRBV7-2,many,TGTGCCAGCAGCTTTTTAGCCCTCGAGGCAGATACGCAGTATTTT,CASSFLALEADTQYF
.,TRBJ1-3,TRBV12-3/TRBV12-4,.,TGTGCCAGCAACATGGCCGGGAGCTCTGGAAACACCATATATTTT,CASNMAGSSGNTIYF
.,TRBJ2-3,TRBV24-1,few,TGTGCCACCAGTGGACTGCCAGATACGCAGTATTTT,CATSGLPDTQYF
TRBD2,TRBJ2-1,TRBV7-3,many,TGTGCCAGCAGCTTAAGCGCTAGCGGGGCTAACAATGAGCAGTTCTTC,CASSLSASGANNEQFF
.,TRBJ2-2,TRBV6-5,.,TGTGCCAGCAGTCCGGAGCATGATAACACCGGGGAGCTGTTTTTT,CASSPEHDNTGELFF
.,TRBJ1-2,TRBV7-8,many,TGTGCCAGCAGCTTAGATAGGTTCTCTGGGGCTGGCTACACCTTC,CASSLDRFSGAGYTF
.,TRBJ1-5,TRBV24-1,.,TGTGCCACCAGTGACCCCCGAGGGGGGAGCAATCAGCCCCAGCATTTT,CATSDPRGGSNQPQHF
TRBD1,TRBJ2-2,TRBV7-9,many,TGTGCCAGCACCCCTCGAGGGGGCGGCACCGGGGAGCTGTTTTTT,CASTPRGGGTGELFF
.,TRBJ1-6,TRBV18,few,TGTGCCAGCTCACCCCGGGGCTCCTATAATTCACCCCTCCACTTT,CASSPRGSYNSPLHF
TRBD2,TRBJ2-1,TRBV7-9,.,TGTGCCAGCAGCCGGACTAGCGGGGGGATATTTGAGCAGTTCTTC,CASSRTSGGIFEQFF
.,TRBJ1-2,TRBV20-1,few,TGCAGTGCTAGCCTCCCGGGACTCCGGAGGGATGGCTACACCTTC,CSASLPGLRRDGYTF
TRBD2,TRBJ2-3,TRBV2,many,TGTGCCAGCAGTGAAGAACTAGCGGGACTCACAGATACGCAGTATTTT,CASSEELAGLTDTQYF
.,TRBJ2-5,TRBV6-6,few,TGTGCCAGCAGCCGCTTCCCCCAAGAGACCCAGTACTTC,CASSRFPQETQYF
.,TRBJ1-2,TRBV6-9,few,TGTGCCAGCAGTTATTCCCGAGACAGTTTCTATGGCTACACCTTC,CASSYSRDSFYGYTF
.,TRBJ2-1,TRBV28,few,TGTGCCAGCAGACTCCCGGGTACCAATGAGCAGTTCTTC,CASRLPGTNEQFF
.,TRBJ1-6,TRBV2,few,TGTGCCAGCAGAGACAGAGGAAGCTCCTATAATTCACCCCTCCACTTT,CASRDRGSSYNSPLHF
.,TRBJ2-4,TRBV4-2,many,TGTGCCAGCAGCGCAACAGGGAACATTCAGTACTTC,CASSATGNIQYF
.,TRBJ1-6,TRBV7-2,few,TGTGCCAGCAGCTTAGTGATTCTCCGTTCACCCCTCCACTTT,CASSLVILRSPLHF
.,TRBJ2-1,TRBV3-1,few,TGTGCCAGCAGAGCCGGAGGTACGGTGGATGAGCAGTTCTTC,CASRAGGTVDEQFF
.,TRBJ1-3,TRBV2,many,TGTGCCAGCACCCTTATTTTGGGGGCCTCTGGAAACACCATATATTTT,CASTLILGASGNTIYF
.,TRBJ1-4,TRBV6-4,.,TGTGCCACCCCCCCTGGAAAACTGTTTTTT,CATPPGKLFF
TRBD2,TRBJ2-3,TRBV10-3,many,TGTGCCACCGGACTAGCGGGGACTAGGGATACGCAGTATTTT,CATGLAGTRDTQYF
.,TRBJ1-6,TRBV5-6,few,TGTGCCAGCAGCTCGCAGAAGGGCCTTCTTAGCTCACCCCTCCACTTT,CASSSQKGLLSSPLHF
.,TRBJ2-2,TRBV28,few,TGTGCCAGCAGTTCCAGGCCGAACACCGGGGAGCTGTTTTTT,CASSSRPNTGELFF
.,TRBJ1-1,TRBV20-1,.,TGCAGTGCCACAGCATACAGGGAAAGGAACACTGAAGCTTTCTTT,CSATAYRERNTEAFF
.,TRBJ2-5,TRBV19,.,TGTGCCAGTAGTATTCTCATGGATAGACAAGAGACCCAGTACTTC,CASSILMDRQETQYF
.,TRBJ1-2,TRBV20-1,many,TGCAGTGCTAGGGTTGGGGGAAGAGGCTACACCTTC,CSARVGGRGYTF
.,TRBJ1-1,TRBV7-3,.,TGTGCCAGCAGCCTGAGAGGGGCTGACACTGAAGCTTTCTTT,CASSLRGADTEAFF
TRBD2,TRBJ2-2,TRBV4-2,few,TGTGCCAGCAGCCAAGATCCGGCTAGCGGGGGAGGAACCGGGGAGCTGTTTTTT,CASSQDPASGGGTGELFF
.,TRBJ2-3,TRBV12-3/TRBV12-4,.,TGTGCCAGCAGTTTGGGTGAAACCGGGGATACGCAGTATTTT,CASSLGETGDTQYF
TRBD1,TRBJ2-2,TRBV19,few,TGTGCCAGTAGTATCTATAGGACAGGGTTGGACGGGGAGCTGTTTTTT,CASSIYRTGLDGELFF
TRBD2,TRBJ2-3,TRBV7-8,.,TGTGCCAGCAGCTTAACGGGATTTTGGACTAGCGGGGCCGCGTCAGTAACAGATACGCAGTATTTT,CASSLTGFWTSGAASVTDTQYF
.,TRBJ2-1,TRBV18,.,TGTGCCAGCTCACCACCGAACTACAATGAGCAGTTCTTC,CASSPPNYNEQFF